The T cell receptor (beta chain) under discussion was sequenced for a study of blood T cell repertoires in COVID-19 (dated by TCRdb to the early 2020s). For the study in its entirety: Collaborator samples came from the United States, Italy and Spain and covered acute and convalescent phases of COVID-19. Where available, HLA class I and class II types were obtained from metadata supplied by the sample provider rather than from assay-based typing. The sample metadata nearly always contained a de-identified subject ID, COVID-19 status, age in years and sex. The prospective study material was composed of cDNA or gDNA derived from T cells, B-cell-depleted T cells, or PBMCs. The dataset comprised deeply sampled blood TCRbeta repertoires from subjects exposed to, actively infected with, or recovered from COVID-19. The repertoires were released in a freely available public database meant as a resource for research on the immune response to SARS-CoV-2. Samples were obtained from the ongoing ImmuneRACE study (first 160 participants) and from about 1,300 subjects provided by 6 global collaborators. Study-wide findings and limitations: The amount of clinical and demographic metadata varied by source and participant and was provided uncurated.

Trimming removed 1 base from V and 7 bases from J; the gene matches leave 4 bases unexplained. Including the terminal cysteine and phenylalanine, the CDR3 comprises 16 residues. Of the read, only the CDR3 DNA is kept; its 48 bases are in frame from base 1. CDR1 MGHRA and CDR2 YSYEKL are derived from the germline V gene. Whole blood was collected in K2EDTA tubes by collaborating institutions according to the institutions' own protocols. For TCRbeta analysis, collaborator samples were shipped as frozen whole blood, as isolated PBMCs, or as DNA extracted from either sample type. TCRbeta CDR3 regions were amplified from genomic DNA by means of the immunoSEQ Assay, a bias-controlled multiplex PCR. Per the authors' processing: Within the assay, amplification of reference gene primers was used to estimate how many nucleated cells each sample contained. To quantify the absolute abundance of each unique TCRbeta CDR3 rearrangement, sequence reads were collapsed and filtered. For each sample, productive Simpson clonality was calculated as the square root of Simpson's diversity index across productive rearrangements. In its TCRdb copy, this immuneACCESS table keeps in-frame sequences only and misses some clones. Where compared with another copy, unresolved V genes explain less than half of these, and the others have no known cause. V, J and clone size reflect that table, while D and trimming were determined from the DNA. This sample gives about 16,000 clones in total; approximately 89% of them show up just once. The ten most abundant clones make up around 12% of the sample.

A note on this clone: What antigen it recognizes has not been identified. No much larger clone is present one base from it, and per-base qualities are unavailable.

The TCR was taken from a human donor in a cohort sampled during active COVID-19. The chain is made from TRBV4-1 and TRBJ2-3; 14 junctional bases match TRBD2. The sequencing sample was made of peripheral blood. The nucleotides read TGCGCCAGCAGCCAAGGACTAGCGGGGGGGTCTTATACGCAGTATTTT. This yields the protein CASSQGLAGGSYTQYF.